This T cell receptor (beta chain) emerged from a study of T-cell memory formation after mild COVID-19. TCRdb independently ran MiXCR on the 5' RACE reads; one entry per CDR3 protein. Of over 450,000 distinct CDR3 sequences listed, around 20% were seen once; the top ten hold approximately 13%. This clonotype was counted between two and nine times. The CDR3 runs to 13 residues. Per germline, CDR1 SQVTM and CDR2 ANQGSEA. Trimming took 6 bases from V and 4 from J; bases not matched to a gene: 6. The chain is built from TRBV29-1 and TRBJ2-1; 7 nucleotides align to TRBD1. Sequenced input: PBMCs or a T cell subset sorted from them (not recorded which). This receptor was taken from an adult woman who had mild COVID-19 (a few samples of this study predate the infection). Cell type and time point are not known. Here the CDR3 DNA reads TGCAGCGTCACGACAGGGCTTTACAATGAGCAGTTCTTC. It yields the protein CSVTTGLYNEQFF.